This T cell receptor (beta chain) was captured by sequencing in a study of blood T cell repertoires in COVID-19. Study information: Researchers got acute and convalescent COVID-19 samples from the United States, Italy and Spain. Sample material is recorded as cDNA or gDNA derived from T cells, B-cell-depleted T cells, or PBMCs.

After removal of 5 bases from V and 0 bases from J, the junction contained 7 bases not matched to a gene. This CDR3 is built from 15 residues. CDR1 is SGHTA and CDR2 is FQGTGA in the germline V gene. Per the original methods: Estimation of nucleated cell counts relied on the amplification of reference gene primers. Some clones are missing from TCRdb's copy, which holds only in-frame ones; the method was immunoSEQ multiplex PCR. V, J and clone size derive from that table, while D and trimming were established from the DNA sequence. The sample shows 250,000 to 350,000 clones, 80% to 90% of them seen only once.

The sample comprised peripheral blood. The chain employs TRBV7-3 and TRBJ2-7, with TRBD2 matching 7 bases. The receptor's source is a man younger than 45 with acute or convalescent COVID-19. The CDR3 spells CASSLEGGSSYEQYF. CDR3 DNA: TGTGCCAGCAGCCTAGAGGGAGGGAGCTCCTACGAGCAGTACTTC.